The present T cell receptor beta chain was sequenced within a study of vaccination effects on CD4 cells after COVID-19. Findings and caveats of the study: Clonal contraction was marked in infection- and vaccine-induced clones late after vaccination. Recruitment yielded few convalescent patients, and the study had no early post-infection timepoints.

Peptide-pool stimulation followed by sequencing identified expanded antigen-specific CD4+ clonotypes in the ViraFEST assay. The authors isolated CD4+ T cells after 10 days of culture. A PCR test confirmed that the person had SARS-CoV-2 infection between March and December 2020. Negative control cultures received an HIV-1 Nef peptide pool. Half-medium exchanges with IL-2 medium took place on days 3 and 7. This CDR3 spans 15 amino acids. In germline, CDR1 is SGHTA, CDR2 FQGNSA. V lost 3 bases and J lost 8; bases outside the gene matches: 11. Produced via immunoSEQ multiplex PCR; TCRdb's table is partial and in-frame only. The profile shows approximately 70,000 clones, roughly 73% of them singletons. As for this clone: What it binds is unknown.

Specimen: CD4+ T cells from PBMCs cultured with HIV peptides, collected before COVID-19 vaccination. Documented subset: HIV-1 Nef peptide pool negative control/reference culture. The chain employs TRBV7-2 and TRBJ1-2; TRBD1 aligns across 8 bases. The source of this sequence is a human donor who had a prior SARS-CoV-2 infection. The CDR3 protein is CASSFISGGAIGYTF. DNA for the CDR3: TGTGCCAGCAGCTTCATCTCAGGGGGCGCGATAGGCTACACCTTC.